The T cell receptor (beta chain) under discussion was sequenced for a study of Ad26.COV2.S vaccination and SARS-CoV-2 variants. Study-wide context: By the intramuscular route, Ad26.COV2.S was given once, or twice 56 days apart.

Treatment of the sample: about 20 received Ad26.COV2.S at low or high dose, single or two shots; about 5 received placebo; per-sample allocation not given. Material that was analyzed had been drawn on day 63 after the first vaccine or placebo injection. The vaccine antigen was prefusion-stabilized Wuhan SARS-CoV-2 spike. Points from the study as a whole: The TCR-based breadth and depth measures might underestimate overall T cell responses.

This CDR3 is built from 13 residues. CDR1 GTSNPN and CDR2 SVGIG come from the germline V gene (reference sequence). Trimming took 3 bases from V and 5 from J, leaving 13 bases between them. Worth noting for this clone: Its antigen is undetermined.

Generated by immunoSEQ multiplex PCR, the TCRdb table keeps only in-frame clones and is missing some. The sample has approximately 420,000 clones; 70% to 90% are singletons. The clonotype originates from a person between 18 and 59 years old who received the Ad26.COV2.S COVID-19 vaccine or a placebo. This chain connects TRBV30 to TRBJ2-5; TRBD1 might be the D (7 bases). This specimen consisted of peripheral blood, obtained in a trial of Ad26.COV2.S vaccine versus placebo. Here the CDR3 reads CAWRATGRETQYF. CDR3 nucleotides: TGTGCCTGGAGAGCGACAGGGAGGGAGACCCAGTACTTC. Full variable domain (remainder filled in from reference TRBV30 and TRBJ2-5): SQTIHQWPATLVQPVGSPLSLECTVEGTSNPNLYWYRQAAGRGLQLLFYSVGIGQISSEVPQNLSASRPQDRQFILSSKKLLLSDSGFYLCAWRATGRETQYFGPGTRLLVL.